One sample yielded the 26 T cell receptor beta chains listed below, sequenced in a study of blood T cell repertoires in COVID-19. Method: immunoSEQ multiplex PCR; TCRdb's copy keeps in-frame clones and lacks some. This sample carries 150,000 or so clones, 90% of them seen once, and the ten largest clones take 0.5% to 0.6%. Source material: peripheral blood. These TCRs come from a man aged 50-59 years with acute or convalescent COVID-19.

The chain recombines TRBV28 with TRBJ1-1; 10 bases map to TRBD1. Trimming at V came to 5 bases and at J to 0 bases, leaving 3 bases not matched to a gene. CDR1 is MDHEN, CDR2 SYDVKM, per germline. This CDR3 is 15 amino acids long. The CDR3 is CASSRQGAVNTEAFF. CDR3 in DNA: TGTGCCAGCAGTCGACAGGGGGCGGTGAACACTGAAGCTTTCTTT.

The chain uses TRBV10-2 and TRBJ2-1; no clear D. V was cut by 6 bases and J by 4 bases, with 13 bases left in between. Germline V gives CDR1 WSHSY, CDR2 SAAADI. The CDR3 runs 14 residues. This CDR3 reads CASSQWASYNEQFF. The DNA for the CDR3 is TGCGCCAGCAGCCAGTGGGCGAGTTACAATGAGCAGTTCTTC.

CDR3 region: CAIRGTEAETQYF. CDR3 DNA: TGTGCCATCAGAGGGACTGAGGCAGAGACCCAGTACTTC. This chain joins TRBV10-3 and TRBJ2-5; a weak D match, TRBD2 (6 bases). The CDR3 contains 13 residues. CDR1 and CDR2 from the germline V gene are ENHRY and SYGVKD. V shed 6 bases and J shed 4 bases, with 12 bases lying between them.

This CDR3 reads CASSPGQGASEAFF. The CDR3 DNA reads as TGTGCCAGCAGTCCGGGACAGGGGGCGTCTGAAGCTTTCTTT. The chain joins TRBV6-6 to TRBJ1-1, with 12 bases that match TRBD1. Germline CDR1 is MNHNY and CDR2 is SVGAGI (reference sequence). After removal of 5 bases from V and 6 bases from J, the junction contained 4 bases not matched to a gene. CDR3 size: 14 residues.

V is TRBV7-9 and J is TRBJ1-4; 7 bases are shared with TRBD1. Trimming took 6 bases from V and 8 from J; bases not matched to a gene: 18. CDR1 is SEHNR, CDR2 FQNEAQ, per germline (reference sequence). The CDR3 is 17 amino acids. In DNA form, the CDR3 reads TGTGCCAGCAGGGGGGGAAGAGGACAGGTGTTGTTCGAAAAACTGTTTTTT. It is translated as CASRGGRGQVLFEKLFF. The full variable domain, its missing parts supplied by reference TRBV7-9 and TRBJ1-4, is DTGVSQNPRHKITKRGQNVTFRCDPISEHNRLYWYRQTLGQGPEFLTYFQNEAQLEKSRLLSDRFSAERPKGSFSTLEIQRTEQGDSAMYLCASRGGRGQVLFEKLFFGSGTQLSVL.

The chain links TRBV7-2 to TRBJ1-5, with D possibly matching TRBD1 (5 bases). The germline V gene has CDR1 SGHTA and CDR2 FQGNSA. The CDR3 covers 15 residues. V shed 1 base and J shed 5 bases, with 12 bases lying between them. CDR3 sequence: CASSLVGSGYQPQHF. As DNA, the CDR3 is TGTGCCAGCAGCTTAGTTGGATCAGGGTATCAGCCCCAGCATTTT.

J is TRBJ2-1 and V is TRBV4-3; D remains unclear. The V and J ends lost 0 bases and 3 bases respectively, with 9 bases between them. Germline V gene lookup returns CDR1 LGHNA and CDR2 YSLEER. The CDR3 contains 15 residues. The CDR3: CASSQDPNHYNEQFF. The DNA of the CDR3 is TGCGCCAGCAGCCAAGATCCTAATCACTACAATGAGCAGTTCTTC.

This clone was seen a handful of times. The chain joins TRBV9 to TRBJ2-2; D is unresolved. The CDR3 has 15 residues. Trimming stripped 0 bases from V and 6 bases from J, with 12 bases between. Germline V gene data show CDR1 as SGDLS and CDR2 as YYNGEE. CDR3: CASSVVQAPAGELFF. As DNA, the CDR3 is TGTGCCAGCAGCGTAGTTCAGGCCCCCGCCGGGGAGCTGTTTTTT.

The chain's CDR3 is CASSLTVGYGYTF. Here the CDR3 DNA reads TGTGCCAGCAGTTTGACAGTCGGGTATGGCTACACCTTC. This chain links TRBV28 with TRBJ1-2; tentatively, D is TRBD1 (5 bases). Germline values: CDR1 MDHEN, CDR2 SYDVKM. V was cut by 3 bases and J by 5 bases, with 10 bases left in between. The CDR3 runs 13 residues.

The CDR3 nucleotides read TGTGCCAGCAGCGTGAGCGGGGAGCAGTTCTTC. Its protein is CASSVSGEQFF. The V gene is TRBV11-1, the J gene TRBJ2-1; possible D gene TRBD2, 6 bases. Trimming pared 5 bases from V and 10 bases from J, leaving 9 bases between. Germline CDR1 reads SGHAT; CDR2 reads FQDESV (reference sequence). The CDR3 has 11 residues.

The chain has TRBV6-2 or TRBV6-3 and TRBJ2-7; TRBD1 matches at 10 bases. Looked up from germline, CDR1 is MNHEY and CDR2 is SVGEGT. V dropped 5 bases and J dropped 9; count of bases not matched to a gene: 10. The CDR3 totals 14 residues. CDR3 DNA sequence: TGTGCCAGCAGTCCCGGGACAGGGGCCTTTTGGCAGTACGTC. Translated, it gives CASSPGTGAFWQYV.

This chain links TRBV5-4 with TRBJ1-2, with 7 bases that match TRBD1. With V trimmed by 4 bases and J by 5 bases, 5 bases remained unmatched. This CDR3 is built from 13 residues. CDR1 SGHNT and CDR2 YYREEE come from the germline V gene (reference sequence). The CDR3 bases are TGTGCCAGCAGCCCGGGACAGTCATATGGCTACACCTTC. Translating gives CASSPGQSYGYTF.

V gene TRBV10-3 combines with J gene TRBJ2-2, with 9 bases aligning to TRBD2. CDR1 is ENHRY, CDR2 SYGVKD, per germline. J was trimmed by 8 bases and V by 6 bases; bases with no gene match: 4. The length of the CDR3 is 13 residues. CDR3 residues: CAIRTSGTGELFF. The CDR3 DNA follows: TGTGCCATCAGGACTAGCGGTACTGGGGAGCTGTTTTTT.

This rearrangement joins TRBV9 to TRBJ1-2; TRBD1 is a possible D gene (5 bases). CDR3 size: 11 residues. The germline V gene has CDR1 SGDLS and CDR2 YYNGEE. The V gene lost 5 bases and the J gene lost 7 bases, with 9 bases spanning the gap. CDR3 sequence reads: CASRRGGGYTF. Written as DNA, the CDR3 is TGTGCCAGCAGACGGGGGGGTGGCTACACCTTC.

The chain joins TRBV7-3 to TRBJ2-1; the match to TRBD2 covers 8 bases. Germline loops: CDR1 SGHTA, CDR2 FQGTGA. After removal of 1 base from V and 4 bases from J, the junction contained 3 bases not matched to a gene. The CDR3 has 15 amino acids. The CDR3, as DNA: TGTGCCAGCAGCTTAAATAGCGGGACTTACAATGAGCAGTTCTTC. This sequence encodes CASSLNSGTYNEQFF.

This chain joins TRBV9 and TRBJ2-5; possibly TRBD1 for D (5 bases). The germline CDR1 and CDR2 sequences are SGDLS and YYNGEE. CDR3 size: 14 residues. Trimming took off 4 bases at V and 1 base at J, with 11 bases between the two ends. CDR3 DNA: TGTGCCAGCAGCTTCGGACAAGGCCAAGAGACCCAGTACTTC. It specifies CASSFGQGQETQYF.

This rearrangement joins TRBV29-1 to TRBJ2-1; D may be TRBD1 (8 bases). The CDR3 has 13 amino acids. CDR1 and CDR2 (germline): SQVTM, ANQGSEA. V was pared by 2 bases and J by 9 bases, with 14 bases between. Here the CDR3 reads CSVEQQGEGEQFF. CDR3 DNA: TGCAGCGTTGAACAACAGGGGGAGGGTGAGCAGTTCTTC.

The chain has TRBV7-2 and TRBJ1-5; D ambiguous. V was pared by 1 base and J by 4 bases, with 11 bases between. The CDR3 length is 15 residues. The germline V gene has CDR1 SGHTA and CDR2 FQGNSA. The CDR3 reads CASSLGQTGNQPQHF. As DNA, the CDR3 is TGTGCCAGCAGCTTAGGGCAGACGGGTAATCAGCCCCAGCATTTT.

Of note for this clone: Within the sample, other DNA sequences also encode this same CDR3. This chain connects TRBV20-1 to TRBJ2-3; 10 bases align to TRBD1. Trimming took 3 bases from V and 1 from J; bases not matched to a gene: 4. This CDR3 is 15 amino acids long. Germline V CDR1 and CDR2: DFQATT, SNEGSKA (reference sequence). CDR3 nucleotides: TGCAGTGCTAGTCCCGGGACAGGGGGCACAGATACGCAGTATTTT. Translation gives CSASPGTGGTDTQYF.

V usage is TRBV3-1 (or the pseudogene TRBV3-2) and J usage is TRBJ1-6, with TRBD1 as a possible D gene (5 bases). Germline V lookup: CDR1 LGHDT, CDR2 YNNKEL (reference sequence). V shed 6 bases and J shed 9 bases, with 9 bases lying between them. The CDR3 is 12 amino acids. Here the CDR3 reads CASRGDSSPLHF. The CDR3 DNA sequence: TGTGCCAGCAGAGGGGACTCTTCACCCCTCCACTTT.

This chain joins TRBV24-1 and TRBJ2-5; TRBD2 matches 9 bases. CDR1 KGHDR and CDR2 SFDVKD come from the germline V gene. The CDR3 totals 15 residues. The V gene end was trimmed by 4 bases and the J gene end by 7 bases; junction bases not matched to a gene: 9. CDR3 DNA: TGTGCCACCAGTGAAGGTAGCGGGGGCCAGGGGACCCAGTACTTC. Residues: CATSEGSGGQGTQYF.

The chain uses TRBV20-1 and TRBJ2-1, with D possibly being TRBD1 (5 bases). Trimming stripped 3 bases from V and 3 bases from J, with 6 bases between. The CDR3 consists of 12 residues. Germline loops: CDR1 DFQATT, CDR2 SNEGSKA (reference sequence). The DNA for the CDR3 is TGCAGTGCTAGTGACAGCTACAATGAGCAGTTCTTC. It translates to CSASDSYNEQFF.

This chain links TRBV27 with TRBJ1-6; 8 nucleotides align to TRBD1. J gave up 6 bases and V 6 bases, and 10 bases lay outside the gene matches. Germline V CDR1 and CDR2: MNHEY, SMNVEV (reference sequence). The CDR3 runs 16 residues. The CDR3 loop reads CASRLALDRANSPLHF. Here the CDR3 DNA reads TGTGCCAGCAGACTAGCCCTGGACAGGGCTAATTCACCCCTCCACTTT.

The gene calls are TRBV11-2 and TRBJ2-7; D not resolved. The CDR3 has 13 residues. CDR1 SGHAT and CDR2 FQNNGV come from the germline V gene. The V end was cut by 0 bases, the J end by 9 bases, with 12 bases between. The CDR3 DNA follows: TGTGCCAGCAGCTTAGATCTCACTGGGCGGCAGTACGTC. Translation gives CASSLDLTGRQYV.

This rearrangement joins TRBV19 to TRBJ1-5; D remains ambiguous. V lost 6 bases and J 0 bases, leaving 9 bases between the germline ends. The CDR3 loop spans 14 amino acids. The germline V gene encodes CDR1 LNHDA and CDR2 SQIVND (reference sequence). CDR3 sequence (DNA): TGTGCCAGTAGCTTCCGGGATAGCAATCAGCCCCAGCATTTT. It yields the protein CASSFRDSNQPQHF.

The chain combines TRBV2 with TRBJ1-2; D remains ambiguous. Deletions cut 3 bases from V and 8 bases from J, with 16 bases between. The CDR3 length is 14 residues. CDR1 and CDR2 from the germline V gene are SNHLY and FYNNEI. This CDR3 reads CASSEGDTVAGYTF. CDR3 in DNA: TGTGCCAGCAGTGAGGGAGACACGGTGGCCGGCTACACCTTC.